Following are 21 T cell receptor beta chains from one sample sequenced in a study of T cell responses to AZD1222 COVID-19 vaccine. Data came from immunoSEQ multiplex PCR; TCRdb stores just in-frame clones and leaves some out. The top ten clones hold 3% to 4% of a sample with approximately 160,000 clones, around 88% of them seen once. The sample consisted of peripheral blood, taken on day 0 of MenACWY control vaccination. Receptors were obtained from an adult in good health.

V usage is TRBV6-5 and J usage is TRBJ2-7; D may be TRBD1 (6 bases). CDR3 size: 14 residues. Trimming pared 6 bases from V and 2 bases from J, leaving 14 bases between. CDR1 MNHEY and CDR2 SVGAGI come from the germline V gene. The CDR3 is CASSLQGNTYEQYF. The CDR3 nucleotides are TGTGCCAGCAGCCTACAGGGCAACACCTACGAGCAGTACTTC.

This chain uses TRBV7-2 with TRBJ1-4; no firm D call. Trimming removed 1 base from V and 9 bases from J, with 12 bases in between. The CDR3 length is 14 residues. Germline assignment: CDR1 SGHTA and CDR2 FQGNSA. The CDR3 nucleotides are TGTGCCAGCAGCTTAGGGGTCCTGCGGCAAAAACTGTTTTTT. This gives the protein CASSLGVLRQKLFF.

The rearrangement links TRBV9 to TRBJ2-5, with D tentatively TRBD1 (5 bases). V was shortened by 0 bases and J by 4 bases, with 10 bases between the two germline ends. CDR1 and CDR2 from the germline V gene are SGDLS and YYNGEE. CDR3 size: 14 residues. For the CDR3, the DNA is TGTGCCAGCAGCGTAGCTAGGGGAATAGAGACCCAGTACTTC. It translates to CASSVARGIETQYF.

The chain recombines TRBV4-2 with TRBJ2-7; D is ambiguous. Per germline, CDR1 LGHNA and CDR2 YNFKEQ. Trimming cost V 0 bases and J 3 bases, with 21 bases left between them. The CDR3 contains 18 residues. CDR3 nucleotide sequence: TGTGCCAGCAGCCAAGATATTGCGGTGGGCGGCGGCCGCTACGAGCAGTACTTC. Protein product: CASSQDIAVGGGRYEQYF.

The chain is built from TRBV6-2 or TRBV6-3 and TRBJ2-3; D gene ambiguous. V lost 2 bases and J lost 1, with 16 bases in between. CDR1 is MNHEY, CDR2 SVGEGT, per germline. The CDR3 totals 17 residues. CDR3 region: CASSYDTTEAGTDTQYF. CDR3 in DNA: TGTGCCAGCAGTTACGACACTACCGAGGCGGGCACAGATACGCAGTATTTT.

The genes are TRBV15 and TRBJ1-3; D not resolved. This CDR3 comprises 12 residues. V dropped 4 bases and J dropped 0 bases, with 1 base sitting between them. Germline-derived CDR1 and CDR2 are LNHNV and YYDKDF (reference sequence). In nucleotides, the CDR3 is TGTGCCACCAGCAACTCTGGAAACACCATATATTTT. Protein sequence: CATSNSGNTIYF.

This clone was counted once. The V and J genes are TRBV30 and TRBJ2-1; D possibly corresponds to TRBD2 (5 bases). The CDR3 contains 15 residues. Trimming took off 2 bases at V and 0 bases at J, with 11 bases between the two ends. Germline CDR1 and CDR2: GTSNPN and SVGIG (reference sequence). The CDR3 region is CAWSMGRTSYNEQFF. In nucleotides, the CDR3 is TGTGCCTGGAGTATGGGGAGAACCTCCTACAATGAGCAGTTCTTC.

The chain uses TRBV7-3 and TRBJ1-2; no clear D gene. Germline values: CDR1 SGHTA, CDR2 FQGTGA. The CDR3 length is 14 residues. V lost 5 bases and J lost 4, with 14 bases in between. This CDR3 reads CASSPTSSPYGYTF. The CDR3 region has the DNA TGTGCCAGCAGCCCTACAAGTTCCCCCTATGGCTACACCTTC.

The chain couples TRBV5-1 to TRBJ2-5; no definite D call. This CDR3 is built from 15 residues. V shed 0 bases and J shed 5 bases, with 14 bases lying between them. CDR1 is SGHRS, CDR2 YFSETQ, per germline. The CDR3 here is CASSLGRVYQETQYF. CDR3 in DNA: TGCGCCAGCAGCTTGGGTAGGGTCTATCAGGAGACCCAGTACTTC.

The chain is built from TRBV27 and TRBJ1-5; D possibly corresponds to TRBD1 (6 bases). The germline V gene has CDR1 MNHEY and CDR2 SMNVEV (reference sequence). The V and J ends lost 6 bases and 2 bases respectively, with 14 bases between them. The length of the CDR3 is 15 residues. The DNA for the CDR3 is TGTGCCAGCAGGCAGGGGTCGGGTCGCAATCAGCCCCAGCATTTT. The encoded protein is CASRQGSGRNQPQHF.

This chain links TRBV30 with TRBJ1-1; D gene ambiguous. Germline CDR1 reads GTSNPN; CDR2 reads SVGIG (reference sequence). V was trimmed by 2 bases and J by 0 bases, leaving 7 bases between them. The CDR3 is 13 amino acids. The CDR3 nucleotides read TGTGCCTGGAGTTCGGCCGTGAACACTGAAGCTTTCTTT. Translation: CAWSSAVNTEAFF. Looking up the rest from reference TRBV30 and TRBJ1-1 gives the full variable domain: SQTIHQWPATLVQPVGSPLSLECTVEGTSNPNLYWYRQAAGRGLQLLFYSVGIGQISSEVPQNLSASRPQDRQFILSSKKLLLSDSGFYLCAWSSAVNTEAFFGQGTRLTVV.

The chain employs TRBV11-2 and TRBJ1-4; D gene uncertain. V lost 4 bases and J lost 1, with 10 bases in between. The CDR3 sequence is 15 residues long. The V gene's germline CDR1 is SGHAT and CDR2 FQNNGV. CDR3 DNA: TGTGCCAGCAGCTGGGTGGGAGGAACTAATGAAAAACTGTTTTTT. It specifies CASSWVGGTNEKLFF.

The gene calls are TRBV5-4 and TRBJ2-7; TRBD2 matches 8 bases. The CDR3 is 15 amino acids. V trimming: 3 bases; J trimming: 2 bases; junction bases outside the gene matches: 7. Germline CDR1 reads SGHNT; CDR2 reads YYREEE (reference sequence). In DNA, the CDR3 is TGTGCCAGCAGCTCCGCGGGGGGACTTACCTACGAGCAGTACTTC. Its protein is CASSSAGGLTYEQYF. Supplemented by reference TRBV5-4 and TRBJ2-7, the full variable domain reads ETGVTQSPTHLIKTRGQQVTLRCSSQSGHNTVSWYQQALGQGPQFIFQYYREEENGRGNFPPRFSGLQFPNYSSELNVNALELDDSALYLCASSSAGGLTYEQYFGPGTRLTVT.

The chain employs TRBV11-3 and TRBJ1-2; a possible D gene is TRBD1 (5 bases). V was trimmed by 0 bases and J by 4 bases, leaving 12 bases between them. CDR1 and CDR2 (germline): SGHNT, YENEEA. This CDR3 contains 15 residues. The CDR3 loop reads CASSLDRTGLYGYTF. Written as DNA, the CDR3 is TGTGCCAGCAGCTTAGATCGGACGGGGCTCTATGGCTACACCTTC.

The J gene is TRBJ1-2, the V gene TRBV6-5; TRBD1 matches 11 bases. With 9 bases clipped from V and 5 bases from J, the junction kept 5 bases outside the gene matches. The CDR3 loop spans 13 amino acids. From germline, CDR1 is MNHEY and CDR2 SVGAGI. Here the CDR3 reads CASTDRGLYGYTF. CDR3 nucleotides: TGTGCCAGTACGGACAGGGGGCTATATGGCTACACCTTC.

The gene calls are TRBV7-2 and TRBJ1-1; a possible D gene is TRBD1 (5 bases). This CDR3 spans 14 amino acids. CDR1 and CDR2 from the germline V gene are SGHTA and FQGNSA. V lost 5 bases to trimming and J lost 4 bases, with 14 bases between them. This CDR3 is CASSLFRDRTEAFF. CDR3 nucleotide sequence: TGTGCCAGCAGCCTATTCCGGGACCGCACTGAAGCTTTCTTT.

The rearrangement links TRBV6-2 or TRBV6-3 to TRBJ2-7; D gene ambiguous. The CDR3 is made up of 15 amino acids. Trimming removed 2 bases from V and 1 base from J, with 12 bases in between. Germline loops: CDR1 MNHEY, CDR2 SVGEGT. CDR3 sequence (DNA): TGTGCCAGCAGTTACACAGACACCCTTTCCTACGAGCAGTACTTC. It codes for CASSYTDTLSYEQYF.

This rearrangement joins TRBV6-6 to TRBJ2-7; D remains unclear. The CDR3 length is 15 residues. V lost 6 bases, J lost 3 bases, and 18 bases lay in between. Per the germline V gene, CDR1 is MNHNY and CDR2 is SVGAGI (reference sequence). CDR3 region: CASRSPPYSLYEQYF. Written as DNA, the CDR3 is TGTGCCAGCAGATCACCCCCGTACAGCCTCTACGAGCAGTACTTC.

This chain joins TRBV7-3 and TRBJ1-1; TRBD1 might be the D (5 bases). CDR1 is SGHTA, CDR2 FQGTGA, per germline. V was cut by 2 bases and J by 5 bases, with 15 bases left in between. The CDR3 runs 15 residues. CDR3 loop: CASSLYGRVGTEAFF. In DNA form, the CDR3 reads TGTGCCAGCAGCTTATATGGCAGGGTTGGGACTGAAGCTTTCTTT.

In DNA form, the CDR3 reads TGTGCCAGCAGTTACCGACTAGCGGGGATCGCCGGGGAGCTGTTTTTT. This sequence encodes CASSYRLAGIAGELFF. This chain connects TRBV6-5 to TRBJ2-2; 11 nucleotides agree with TRBD2. V dropped 2 bases and J dropped 6; count of bases not matched to a gene: 5. This CDR3 has 16 residues. The V gene's germline CDR1 is MNHEY and CDR2 SVGAGI.

V is TRBV7-2 and J is TRBJ2-5; maybe TRBD2 (5 bases). The CDR3 spans 14 residues. Trimming shortened V by 5 bases and J by 4 bases, and 14 bases separated the two germline ends. CDR1 is SGHTA, CDR2 FQGNSA, per germline. CDR3 in amino acids: CASSAQGSLETQYF. The CDR3 nucleotides are TGTGCCAGCAGCGCGCAAGGGAGTTTAGAGACCCAGTACTTC.